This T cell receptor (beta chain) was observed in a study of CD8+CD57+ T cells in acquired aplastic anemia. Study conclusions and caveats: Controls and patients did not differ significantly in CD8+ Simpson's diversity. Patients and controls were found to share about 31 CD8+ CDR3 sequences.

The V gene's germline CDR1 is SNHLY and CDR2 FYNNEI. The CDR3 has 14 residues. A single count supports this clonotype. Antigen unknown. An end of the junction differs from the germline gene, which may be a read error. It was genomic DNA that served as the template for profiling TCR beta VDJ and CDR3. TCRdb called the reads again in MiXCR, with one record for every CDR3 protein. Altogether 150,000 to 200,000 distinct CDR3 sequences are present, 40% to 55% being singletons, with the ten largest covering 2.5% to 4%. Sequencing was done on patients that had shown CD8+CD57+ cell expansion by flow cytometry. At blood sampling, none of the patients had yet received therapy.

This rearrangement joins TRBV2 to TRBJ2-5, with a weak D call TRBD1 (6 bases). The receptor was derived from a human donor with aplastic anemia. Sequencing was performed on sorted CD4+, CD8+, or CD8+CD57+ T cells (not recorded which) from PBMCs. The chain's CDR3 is CATSGGLRRETQYF. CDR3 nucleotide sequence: TGTGCCACCAGTGGGGGCCTGAGACGGGAGACCCAGTACTTC.